The 2 T cell receptor beta chains reported below all come from one sample, sequenced in a study of blood T cell repertoires in COVID-19. Data came from immunoSEQ multiplex PCR; TCRdb stores just in-frame clones and leaves some out. This table has approximately 300,000 clones, approximately 90% appearing once. Sequencing input: peripheral blood. Receptors were obtained from a woman aged 30 to 39 with COVID-19, enrolled during active disease.

J is TRBJ1-2 and V is TRBV6-6, with 8 positions matching TRBD1. After removal of 0 bases from V and 5 bases from J, the junction contained 8 bases not matched to a gene. Germline V CDR1 and CDR2: MNHNY, SVGAGI (reference sequence). The CDR3 has 16 amino acids. CDR3 residues: CASSYSDSDRGYGYTF. The CDR3 nucleotides are TGTGCCAGCAGTTACTCGGATTCCGACAGGGGTTATGGCTACACCTTC.

The rearrangement uses TRBV4-1 and TRBJ1-3; D is uncertain. V dropped 0 bases and J dropped 7 bases, with 13 bases sitting between them. The CDR3 totals 15 residues. Germline V gives CDR1 MGHRA, CDR2 YSYEKL. This CDR3 is CASSQDFRTGNTIYF. The CDR3 DNA reads as TGCGCCAGCAGCCAAGATTTCAGGACGGGGAACACCATATATTTT.